This T cell receptor beta chain appears in the sequencing data of a study of blood T cell repertoires in COVID-19. On the study more broadly: The cDNA or gDNA used as material had been derived from T cells, B-cell-depleted T cells, or PBMCs.

The CDR3 length is 17 residues. CDR1 SGHRS and CDR2 YFSETQ come from the germline V gene. Trimming removed 0 bases from V and 8 bases from J, with 21 bases in between. As processed by the authors: Reference gene primer amplification yielded estimated nucleated cell counts. TCRdb keeps only in-frame clones here, not all; method: immunoSEQ multiplex PCR. The D gene and trimming were derived from the DNA, and the V and J assignments and clone size from that table. The top ten clones hold 0.7% to 0.8% of a sample with some 200,000 clones, approximately 87% of them seen once. Material: peripheral blood. The chain recombines TRBV5-1 with TRBJ1-5; maybe TRBD1 (6 bases). This sequence was found in a woman in her sixties or seventies with acute or convalescent COVID-19. The CDR3 is CASSLGGTSAFVEPQHF. CDR3 in DNA: TGCGCCAGCAGCTTGGGTGGGACATCTGCTTTCGTGGAGCCCCAGCATTTT. Variable domain in full (rest from reference TRBV5-1 and TRBJ1-5): KAGVTQTPRYLIKTRGQQVTLSCSPISGHRSVSWYQQTPGQGLQFLFEYFSETQRNKGNFPGRFSGRQFSNSRSEMNVSTLELGDSALYLCASSLGGTSAFVEPQHFGDGTRLSIL.